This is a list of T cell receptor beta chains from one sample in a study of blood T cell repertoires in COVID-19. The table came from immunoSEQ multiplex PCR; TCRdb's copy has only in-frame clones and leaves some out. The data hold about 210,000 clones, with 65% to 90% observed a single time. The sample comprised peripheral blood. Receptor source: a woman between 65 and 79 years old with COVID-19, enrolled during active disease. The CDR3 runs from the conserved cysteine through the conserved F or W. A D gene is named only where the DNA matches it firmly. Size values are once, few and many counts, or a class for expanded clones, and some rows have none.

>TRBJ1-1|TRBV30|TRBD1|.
CAWEGAQGYSKAFF
TGTGCCTGGGAGGGGGCTCAGGGCTATAGTAAAGCTTTCTTT
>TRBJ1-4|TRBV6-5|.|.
CASSDGTSNEKLFF
TGTGCCAGCAGCGACGGGACATCTAATGAAAAACTGTTTTTT
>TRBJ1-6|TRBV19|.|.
CASSIGWNRVNSPLHF
TGTGCCAGTAGTATTGGGTGGAACAGGGTGAATTCACCCCTCCACTTT
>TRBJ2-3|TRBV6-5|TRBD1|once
CASSFLPGQNTDTQYF
TGTGCCAGCAGTTTCCTACCGGGACAGAATACAGATACGCAGTATTTT
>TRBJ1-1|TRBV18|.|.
CASSPPDRLEAFF
TGTGCCAGCTCACCGCCCGACAGACTTGAAGCTTTCTTT
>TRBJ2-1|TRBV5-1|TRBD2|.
CASSLTPRRLAGEPIGPYNEQFF
TGCGCCAGCAGCTTGACCCCTCGTAGACTAGCGGGTGAACCTATTGGCCCCTACAATGAGCAGTTCTTC
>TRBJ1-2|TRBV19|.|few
CASGGTGLEGRNYGYTF
TGTGCCAGTGGGGGAACAGGGTTAGAAGGGCGTAACTATGGCTACACCTTC
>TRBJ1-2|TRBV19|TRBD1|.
CASSIVVRGYGYTF
TGTGCCAGTAGTATAGTTGTCAGGGGGTATGGCTACACCTTC
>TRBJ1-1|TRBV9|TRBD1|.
CASSALHQGDTEAFF
TGTGCCAGCAGCGCCCTACACCAGGGGGATACTGAAGCTTTCTTT
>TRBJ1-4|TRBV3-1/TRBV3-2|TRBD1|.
CASSQRDSRIGEKLFF
TGTGCCAGCAGCCAAAGGGACAGCCGTATCGGTGAAAAACTGTTTTTT
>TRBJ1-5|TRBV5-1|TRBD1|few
CASSPWTGGNQPQHF
TGCGCCAGCAGCCCGTGGACAGGGGGTAATCAGCCCCAGCATTTT
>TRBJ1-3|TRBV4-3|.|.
CASSQDTPFGGNTIYF
TGCGCCAGCAGCCAAGATACCCCGTTCGGTGGAAACACCATATATTTT
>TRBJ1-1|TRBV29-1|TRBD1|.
CSGTGNTEAFF
TGCAGCGGGACAGGCAACACTGAAGCTTTCTTT
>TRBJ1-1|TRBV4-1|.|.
CASSQPGLQGTEAFF
TGCGCCAGCAGCCAGCCGGGACTACAAGGAACTGAAGCTTTCTTT
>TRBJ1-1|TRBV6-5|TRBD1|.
CASSTYRGRLPAFF
TGTGCCAGCAGTACGTACAGGGGGCGCTTACCCGCTTTCTTT
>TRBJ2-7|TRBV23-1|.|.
CASSQSRDKGRTYEQYF
TGCGCCAGCAGTCAATCAAGGGACAAGGGACGGACCTACGAGCAGTACTTC
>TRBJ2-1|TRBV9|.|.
CASSSRTPHNEQFF
TGTGCCAGCAGCTCCCGGACTCCGCACAATGAGCAGTTCTTC
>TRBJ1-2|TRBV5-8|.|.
CASSLWRQNYGYTF
TGTGCCAGCAGCCTTTGGCGACAGAACTATGGCTACACCTTC
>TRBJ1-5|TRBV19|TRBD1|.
CASSRDRRFYSNQPQHF
TGTGCCAGTAGTCGGGACAGGAGATTTTATAGCAATCAGCCCCAGCATTTT
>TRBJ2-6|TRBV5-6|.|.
CASSLTPNSGANVLTF
TGTGCCAGCAGCCTGACACCGAACTCTGGGGCCAACGTCCTGACTTTC
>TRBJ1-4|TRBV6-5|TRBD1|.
CASKQGATNEKLFF
TGTGCCAGCAAACAGGGGGCAACTAATGAAAAACTGTTTTTT
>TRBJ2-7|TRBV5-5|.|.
CASSPTGLYEQYF
TGTGCCAGCAGCCCGACAGGATTATACGAGCAGTACTTC
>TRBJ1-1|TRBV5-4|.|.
CASSLVGAQTEAFF
TGTGCCAGCAGCTTGGTGGGGGCGCAGACTGAAGCTTTCTTT
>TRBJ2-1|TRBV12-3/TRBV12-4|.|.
CASKRDYNEQFF
TGTGCCAGCAAGAGGGACTACAATGAGCAGTTCTTC
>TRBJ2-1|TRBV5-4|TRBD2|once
CASSRSGGVSLNEQFF
TGTGCCAGCAGCCGTAGCGGGGGGGTATCGTTGAATGAGCAGTTCTTC
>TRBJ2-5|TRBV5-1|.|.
CASSLAQGGIETQYF
TGCGCCAGCAGCTTGGCCCAGGGGGGAATCGAGACCCAGTACTTC
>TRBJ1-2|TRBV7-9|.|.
CASSLAGEVYGYTF
TGTGCCAGCAGCTTAGCAGGGGAGGTGTATGGCTACACCTTC
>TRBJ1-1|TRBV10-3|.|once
CAISEAVSLNTEAFF
TGTGCCATCAGTGAGGCGGTCAGCCTGAACACTGAAGCTTTCTTT
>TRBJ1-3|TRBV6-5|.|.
CASSYRDIGGNTIYF
TGTGCCAGCAGTTACAGGGACATCGGGGGAAACACCATATATTTT
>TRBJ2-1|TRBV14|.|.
CASSQGGRLSSYNEQFF
TGTGCCAGCAGCCAAGGGGGGCGGCTGAGCTCCTACAATGAGCAGTTCTTC
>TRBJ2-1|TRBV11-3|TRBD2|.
CASSLDPFSGTRGEQFF
TGTGCCAGCAGCTTAGATCCCTTTTCCGGGACTAGAGGTGAGCAGTTCTTC
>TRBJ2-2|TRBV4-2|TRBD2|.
CASSQDAPTSGGIRNTGELFF
TGTGCCAGCAGCCAAGATGCCCCCACTAGCGGGGGGATCCGGAACACCGGGGAGCTGTTTTTT
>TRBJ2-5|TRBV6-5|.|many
CASRLQETQYF
TGTGCCAGCAGACTACAAGAGACCCAGTACTTC
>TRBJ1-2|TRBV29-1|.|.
CSVERGNGYTF
TGCAGCGTTGAACGAGGGAACGGCTACACCTTC
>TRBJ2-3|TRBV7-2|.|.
CASSPYGSTDTQYF
TGTGCCAGCAGCCCTTACGGGAGCACAGATACGCAGTATTTT
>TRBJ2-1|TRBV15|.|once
CATSRDQGSFNEQFF
TGTGCCACCAGCAGAGATCAGGGTAGTTTCAATGAGCAGTTCTTC
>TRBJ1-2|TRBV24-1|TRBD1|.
CATSDRSLQGAPDYGYTF
TGTGCCACCAGTGACCGCTCACTACAGGGGGCGCCGGACTATGGCTACACCTTC
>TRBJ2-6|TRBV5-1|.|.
CASSLEVPGAGANVLTF
TGCGCCAGCAGCTTGGAGGTTCCGGGGGCTGGGGCCAACGTCCTGACTTTC
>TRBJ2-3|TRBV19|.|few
CASSIAGTDTQYF
TGTGCCAGTAGTATAGCAGGCACGGATACGCAGTATTTT
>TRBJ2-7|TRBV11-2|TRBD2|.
CASSLEVASGVYEQYF
TGTGCCAGCAGCTTAGAGGTGGCTAGCGGAGTCTACGAGCAGTACTTC
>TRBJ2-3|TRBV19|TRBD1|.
CASSIGTGVDTQYF
TGTGCCAGTAGTATAGGGACAGGGGTAGATACGCAGTATTTT
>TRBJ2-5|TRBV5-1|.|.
CASSFSSETQYF
TGCGCCAGCAGCTTTAGTTCAGAGACCCAGTACTTC
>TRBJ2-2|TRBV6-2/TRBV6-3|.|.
CASSPERNTGELFF
TGTGCCAGCAGCCCCGAGCGGAACACCGGGGAGCTGTTTTTT
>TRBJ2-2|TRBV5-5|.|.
CASSFFGQGGTGELFF
TGTGCCAGCAGCTTTTTCGGGCAGGGAGGCACCGGGGAGCTGTTTTTT
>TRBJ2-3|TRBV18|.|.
CASSPAQTDTQYF
TGTGCCAGCTCACCAGCGCAAACAGATACGCAGTATTTT
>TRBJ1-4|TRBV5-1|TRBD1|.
CASSSPGQDNEKLFF
TGCGCCAGCAGCTCACCGGGACAGGATAATGAAAAACTGTTTTTT
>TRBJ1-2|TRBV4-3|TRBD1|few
CASSQRRGTGGSGYTF
TGCGCCAGCAGCCAAAGAAGGGGGACAGGGGGCTCTGGCTACACCTTC
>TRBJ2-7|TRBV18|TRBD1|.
CASSPLGQNEQYF
TGTGCCAGCTCACCCCTGGGACAGAACGAGCAGTACTTC